Listed below are T cell receptor beta chains from one sample, sequenced in a study of beta chain features in type 1 diabetes. The data were produced by immunoSEQ multiplex PCR, yet TCRdb's version contains in-frame clones alone and is incomplete. The sample yields about 120,000 clones, about 15% seen once. Material: central memory CD4+ T cells from blood. The receptors derive from a man under 40 with type 1 diabetes. Both conserved end residues are part of each CDR3. The order of the fields is D gene, J gene, clone size, V gene, CDR3 protein, CDR3 DNA. D genes are given only for firm matches. Rows may omit the clone size; those that give it use once, few, many or a size class.

>NA|TRBJ1-2|few|TRBV29-1
CSVPDGTNYGYTF
TGCAGCGTTCCTGACGGAACTAACTATGGCTACACCTTC
>TRBD1|TRBJ2-1|NA|TRBV5-1
CASSLEGAKRNEQFF
TGCGCCAGCAGCTTGGAGGGGGCTAAGCGCAATGAGCAGTTCTTC
>NA|TRBJ2-3|NA|TRBV4-3
CASSLGDTDTQYF
TGCGCCAGCAGCCTCGGAGACACAGATACGCAGTATTTT
>TRBD1|TRBJ1-3|NA|TRBV27
CASSLVGGPTTPSSGNTIYF
TGTGCCAGCAGTTTAGTAGGGGGCCCTACGACGCCCAGCTCTGGAAACACCATATATTTT
>TRBD1|TRBJ1-3|few|TRBV29-1
CSVTGTGAPGNTIYF
TGCAGCGTGACCGGGACAGGGGCACCCGGAAACACCATATATTTT
>NA|TRBJ1-5|few|TRBV7-2
CASSLQGHRNQPQHF
TGTGCCAGCAGCTTACAAGGACACCGGAATCAGCCCCAGCATTTT
>NA|TRBJ1-1|NA|TRBV18
CASSPNTRHTEAFF
TGTGCCAGCTCACCTAACACCAGACACACTGAAGCTTTCTTT
>TRBD2|TRBJ2-7|NA|TRBV27
CASTPGGNKQYF
TGTGCCAGCACCCCGGGGGGTAACAAGCAGTACTTC
>NA|TRBJ2-7|few|TRBV7-8
CASSPRRQSVAYEQYF
TGTGCCAGCAGCCCCCGTCGGCAGTCGGTCGCCTACGAGCAGTACTTC
>NA|TRBJ2-3|few|TRBV14
CASSQIWGTTDTQYF
TGTGCCAGCAGCCAAATATGGGGTACGACAGATACGCAGTATTTT
>TRBD2|TRBJ2-3|NA|TRBV27
CASSLTSGGLADTQYF
TGTGCCAGCAGCCTGACTAGCGGGGGGTTAGCAGATACGCAGTATTTT
>NA|TRBJ1-6|NA|TRBV6-5
CASSLDGRVPHF
TGTGCCAGCAGTTTGGACGGACGAGTTCCCCACTTT
>NA|TRBJ2-1|few|TRBV29-1
CSVAGHPSIKQFF
TGCAGCGTGGCGGGACATCCCTCTATTAAGCAGTTCTTC
>NA|TRBJ2-5|NA|TRBV25-1
CASSRWGGEETQYF
TGTGCCAGCAGCCGCTGGGGAGGTGAAGAGACCCAGTACTTC
>NA|TRBJ2-6|few|TRBV6-6
CASSYSRSGANVLTF
TGTGCCAGCAGTTACTCGAGGTCTGGGGCCAACGTCCTGACTTTC
>TRBD1|TRBJ1-2|NA|TRBV30
CAWSVGQPRQGYTF
TGTGCCTGGAGTGTGGGACAGCCGCGTCAAGGCTACACCTTC
>NA|TRBJ2-5|NA|TRBV29-1
CSVGQERETQYF
TGCAGCGTTGGCCAGGAGAGGGAGACCCAGTACTTC
>NA|TRBJ1-6|NA|TRBV7-9
CASSLDTDNSPLHF
TGTGCCAGCAGCCTGGACACCGATAATTCACCCCTCCACTTT
>TRBD2|TRBJ2-3|few|TRBV7-9
CASSETSGATDTQYF
TGTGCCAGCAGCGAGACTAGCGGGGCCACAGATACGCAGTATTTT
>TRBD1|TRBJ2-5|NA|TRBV2
CASVGQGFQTQYF
TGTGCCAGCGTGGGACAGGGGTTCCAGACCCAGTACTTC